This TCR beta chain came from a study of blood T cell repertoires in COVID-19. About the research overall: PBMCs, B-cell-depleted T cells, or T cells were the source of the cDNA or gDNA that made up the material.

The germline V gene has CDR1 SEHNR and CDR2 FQNEAQ (reference sequence). The CDR3 is 15 amino acids. V dropped 5 bases and J dropped 8; count of bases not matched to a gene: 9. Per the original data handling: Reference gene primer amplification yielded estimated nucleated cell counts. The repertoire was sequenced with immunoSEQ multiplex PCR; TCRdb's copy has only in-frame clones and lacks some. The V and J calls and the clone size are those of that table, but D and trimming were determined from the DNA. This repertoire shows roughly 240,000 clones, approximately 80% found once; its top ten account for 4.7%.

The clonotype originates from a woman aged 70 to 79 with acute or convalescent COVID-19. Material: peripheral blood. This chain links TRBV7-9 with TRBJ1-4; 9 bases fit TRBD1. The CDR3 protein is CASSKLQGAGEKLFF. The CDR3 DNA sequence: TGTGCCAGCAGCAAACTACAGGGGGCTGGAGAAAAACTGTTTTTT. The full variable domain, in which reference TRBV7-9 and TRBJ1-4 provide the parts outside the CDR3, is DTGVSQNPRHKITKRGQNVTFRCDPISEHNRLYWYRQTLGQGPEFLTYFQNEAQLEKSRLLSDRFSAERPKGSFSTLEIQRTEQGDSAMYLCASSKLQGAGEKLFFGSGTQLSVL.